The subject of this entry is one TCR beta chain. This record belongs to a study of T cell changes during pregnancy in multiple sclerosis. The data were produced by immunoSEQ multiplex PCR, yet TCRdb's version contains in-frame clones alone and is incomplete. This sample carries over 10,000 clones, around 88% of them seen once, and the ten largest clones take 7% to 9%. This receptor was identified in a female donor in good health, enrolled as a control in a pregnancy study. This specimen consisted of CD8+ T cells from peripheral blood mononuclear cells, obtained in the second trimester of pregnancy.

Here the CDR3 DNA reads TGTGCCAGCAGTACCCTCGGGGGGGCCGCGGGAGAGACCCAGTACTTC. The encoded protein is CASSTLGGAAGETQYF. The genes are TRBV27 and TRBJ2-5; 8 bases match TRBD2. The CDR3 covers 16 residues. V dropped 5 bases and J dropped 4; count of bases not matched to a gene: 12. Germline V gene data show CDR1 as MNHEY and CDR2 as SMNVEV (reference sequence).